The next 13 T cell receptor beta chains were all read from a single sample in a study of Tregs in tolerant kidney transplant recipients (dated by TCRdb to between 2019 and 2020). No antigen is known for these receptors. Library preparation used the immunoSEQ multiplex PCR assay. Not all clones reach the TCRdb copy of this immuneACCESS table, which keeps in-frame sequences only. Checked studies attribute under half of the gap to unresolved V genes and leave the rest unexplained. The sample has around 30,000 clones on record, 70% to 85% of them singletons. The ten largest make up more than 2% of the sample. The sequenced sample was Tregs from blood cultured with allogeneic cells. The receptors were gathered from a human donor in good health.

This chain links TRBV6-6 with TRBJ2-2; D may be TRBD1 (6 bases). Germline V gene sequence: CDR1 MNHNY, CDR2 SVGAGI (reference sequence). Trimming left V 6 bases short and J 6 bases short, with 11 bases between. The CDR3 covers 13 residues. For the CDR3, the DNA is TGTGCCAGCAGAAACAGGGTTCCCGGGGAGCTGTTTTTT. It translates to CASRNRVPGELFF.

The rearrangement links TRBV7-3 to TRBJ2-2, with 7 positions matching TRBD2. In germline, CDR1 is SGHTA, CDR2 FQGTGA. This CDR3 comprises 14 residues. Trimming at V came to 5 bases and at J to 4 bases, leaving 4 bases not matched to a gene. The CDR3 sequence: CASSRAGVTGELFF. The CDR3 DNA follows: TGTGCCAGCAGCCGTGCGGGGGTCACCGGGGAGCTGTTTTTT.

This clone was seen only a few times. V usage is TRBV5-4 and J usage is TRBJ2-1; 12 bases agree with TRBD2. Germline trimming cut 3 bases from V and 4 bases from J; bases unmatched to any gene: 2. Per germline, CDR1 SGHNT and CDR2 YYREEE (reference sequence). This CDR3 comprises 15 residues. In DNA form, the CDR3 reads TGTGCCAGCAGCTCCGGACTAGCGGGATACAATGAGCAGTTCTTC. This gives the protein CASSSGLAGYNEQFF.

The CDR3 DNA is TGTGCCAGCAGCTTAGGGCCAAATGAAAAACTGTTTTTT. It specifies CASSLGPNEKLFF. The chain joins TRBV7-3 to TRBJ1-4; D uncertain. CDR1 is SGHTA, CDR2 FQGTGA, per germline. V dropped 2 bases and J dropped 5 bases, with 6 bases sitting between them. This CDR3 has 13 residues.

The V and J genes are TRBV7-2 and TRBJ2-3, with D perhaps TRBD2 (5 bases). This CDR3 spans 15 amino acids. Trimming cost V 5 bases and J 2 bases, with 14 bases left between them. From germline, CDR1 is SGHTA and CDR2 FQGNSA. The CDR3 nucleotides are TGTGCCAGCAGCCGAATAGGCGGGCCCACAGATACGCAGTATTTT. Translation: CASSRIGGPTDTQYF.

CDR3 bases: TGTGCCAGCAGCTTAGGGACAGGGCAGGGCTACGAGCAGTACTTC. It specifies CASSLGTGQGYEQYF. The rearrangement links TRBV7-9 to TRBJ2-7, with 8 bases that match TRBD1. There are 15 residues in the CDR3. Germline values: CDR1 SEHNR, CDR2 FQNEAQ (reference sequence). Unmatched junction bases numbered 5, after V lost 1 base and J lost 3 bases.

V gene TRBV4-3 combines with J gene TRBJ2-1, with D perhaps matching TRBD2 (6 bases). Germline V gene lookup returns CDR1 LGHNA and CDR2 YSLEER. This CDR3 is 16 amino acids long. The germline V and J ends were trimmed by 4 bases and 12 bases, with 25 bases remaining between them. This CDR3 reads CASSRSPERGTLGQFF. The CDR3 nucleotides read TGCGCCAGCAGCCGCTCCCCCGAGCGAGGGACTCTCGGGCAGTTCTTC.

The V and J genes are TRBV4-3 and TRBJ2-1; D unresolved. Germline V gives CDR1 LGHNA, CDR2 YSLEER. Trimming took off 2 bases at V and 15 bases at J, with 11 bases between the two ends. This CDR3 region has 11 residues. The CDR3 loop is CASSQRDKRFF. The CDR3 DNA follows: TGCGCCAGCAGCCAAAGGGATAAGCGGTTCTTC.

The chain is built from TRBV18 and TRBJ2-2; D unclear. Germline V lookup: CDR1 KGHSH, CDR2 LQKENI. V was shortened by 2 bases and J by 4 bases, with 14 bases between the two germline ends. CDR3 size: 16 residues. This CDR3 is CASSPNTGESTGELFF. The CDR3 DNA reads TGTGCCAGCTCACCAAATACTGGTGAGAGCACCGGGGAGCTGTTTTTT.

This rearrangement joins TRBV6-5 to TRBJ1-2; 7 bases map to TRBD1. The V segment lost 4 bases and the J segment 6 bases; nucleotides outside the gene matches: 8. The CDR3 spans 14 residues. Germline CDR1 reads MNHEY; CDR2 reads SVGAGI. The CDR3 nucleotides read TGTGCCAGCAGTTCCACGACAGGGAGGGATGGCTACACCTTC. This sequence encodes CASSSTTGRDGYTF.

The chain combines TRBV30 with TRBJ2-7; 9 nucleotides align to TRBD1. J was trimmed by 3 bases and V by 3 bases; bases with no gene match: 9. The CDR3 has 15 amino acids. Per germline, CDR1 GTSNPN and CDR2 SVGIG (reference sequence). The CDR3 loop is CAWSPPGQGGYEQYF. The CDR3 coding sequence is TGTGCCTGGAGCCCACCGGGACAGGGCGGCTACGAGCAGTACTTC.

This sequence joins TRBV6-5 and TRBJ1-3; TRBD1 matches at 7 bases. Trimming at V came to 4 bases and at J to 8 bases, leaving 8 bases not matched to a gene. This CDR3 region has 14 residues. Germline assignment: CDR1 MNHEY and CDR2 SVGAGI. The CDR3 loop reads CASSSPDRSDTIYF. The CDR3 nucleotides are TGTGCCAGCAGTTCCCCGGACAGGAGCGACACCATATATTTT.

The gene calls are TRBV2 and TRBJ1-3, with a possible D match to TRBD1 (5 bases). This CDR3 region has 14 residues. Trimming stripped 7 bases from V and 0 bases from J, with 10 bases between. Germline CDR1 reads SNHLY; CDR2 reads FYNNEI. For the CDR3, the DNA is TGTGCCAGCAAGGGCGGACACTCTGGAAACACCATATATTTT. Its protein is CASKGGHSGNTIYF.